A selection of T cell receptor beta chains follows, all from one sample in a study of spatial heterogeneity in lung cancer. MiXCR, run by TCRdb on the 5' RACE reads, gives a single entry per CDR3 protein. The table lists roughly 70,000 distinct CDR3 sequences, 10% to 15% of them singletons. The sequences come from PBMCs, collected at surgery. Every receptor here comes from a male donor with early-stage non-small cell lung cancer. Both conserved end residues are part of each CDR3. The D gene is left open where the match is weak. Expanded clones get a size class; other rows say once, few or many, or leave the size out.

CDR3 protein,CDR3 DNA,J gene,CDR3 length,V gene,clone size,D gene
CATSASGGLYNEQFF,TGTGCCACCAGTGCCTCAGGGGGCCTTTACAATGAGCAGTTCTTC,TRBJ2-1,15,TRBV24-1,-,TRBD1
CASSGPGTANTGELFF,TGTGCCAGCAGCGGACCCGGGACAGCTAACACCGGGGAGCTGTTTTTT,TRBJ2-2,16,TRBV7-8,-,TRBD1
CASSSYDGGSTGRQYF,TGTGCCAGCAGCTCGTATGATGGCGGGAGTACCGGGAGGCAGTATTTT,TRBJ2-3,16,TRBV5-4,many,TRBD2
CSVLWGADGYTF,TGCAGCGTTTTATGGGGGGCAGATGGCTACACCTTC,TRBJ1-2,12,TRBV29-1,few,-
CASSTQGGGTQYF,TGTGCCAGCAGCACACAAGGGGGTGGCACGCAGTATTTT,TRBJ2-3,13,TRBV9,few,-
CASSLEGQGNSYNEQFF,TGCGCCAGCAGCTTGGAAGGACAGGGAAACTCCTACAATGAGCAGTTCTTC,TRBJ2-1,17,TRBV5-1,few,TRBD1
CASNQAETQYF,TGCGCCAGCAACCAGGCGGAGACCCAGTACTTC,TRBJ2-5,11,TRBV5-1,many,-
CASSRLLGDTGELFF,TGTGCCAGCAGCCGACTTTTGGGAGACACCGGGGAGCTGTTTTTT,TRBJ2-2,15,TRBV6-1,few,-
CASSSLTGSTEAFF,TGTGCCAGCAGCTCCCTGACAGGCTCCACTGAAGCTTTCTTT,TRBJ1-1,14,TRBV7-9,few,-
CASTLGEVTEAFF,TGTGCCAGCACCCTAGGGGAGGTCACTGAAGCTTTCTTT,TRBJ1-1,13,TRBV7-6,few,-
CASSLDGNYGYTF,TGTGCCAGCAGCTTAGACGGGAACTATGGCTACACCTTC,TRBJ1-2,13,TRBV7-8,-,-